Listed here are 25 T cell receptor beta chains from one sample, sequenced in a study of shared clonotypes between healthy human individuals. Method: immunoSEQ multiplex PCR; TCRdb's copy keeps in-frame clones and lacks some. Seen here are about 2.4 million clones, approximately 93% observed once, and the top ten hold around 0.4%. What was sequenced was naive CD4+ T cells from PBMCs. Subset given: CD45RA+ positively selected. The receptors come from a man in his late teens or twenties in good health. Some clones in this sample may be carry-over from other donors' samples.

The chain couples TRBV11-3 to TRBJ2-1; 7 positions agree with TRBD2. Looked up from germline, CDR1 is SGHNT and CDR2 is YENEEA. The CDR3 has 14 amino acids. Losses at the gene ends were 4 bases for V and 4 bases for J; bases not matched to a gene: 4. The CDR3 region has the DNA TGTGCCAGCAGCTCAGCGGGATCGTACAATGAGCAGTTCTTC. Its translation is CASSSAGSYNEQFF.

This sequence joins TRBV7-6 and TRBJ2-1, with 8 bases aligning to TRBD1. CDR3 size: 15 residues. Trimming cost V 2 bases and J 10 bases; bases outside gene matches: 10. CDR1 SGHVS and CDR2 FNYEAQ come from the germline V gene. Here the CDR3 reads CASSLISGTGIEQFF. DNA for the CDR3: TGTGCCAGCAGCTTAATTAGTGGGACAGGTATCGAGCAGTTCTTC.

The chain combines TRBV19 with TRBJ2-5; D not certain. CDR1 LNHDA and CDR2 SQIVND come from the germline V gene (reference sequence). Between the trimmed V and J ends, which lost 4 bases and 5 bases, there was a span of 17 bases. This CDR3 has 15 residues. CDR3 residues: CASSKSDPPRETQYF. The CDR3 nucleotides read TGTGCCAGTAGTAAGTCCGACCCGCCCCGGGAGACCCAGTACTTC.

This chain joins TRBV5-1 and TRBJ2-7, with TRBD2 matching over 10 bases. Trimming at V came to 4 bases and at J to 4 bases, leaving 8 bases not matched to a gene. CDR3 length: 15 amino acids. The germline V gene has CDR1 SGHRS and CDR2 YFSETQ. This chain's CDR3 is CASSHGLADLYEQYF. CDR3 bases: TGCGCCAGCAGCCATGGACTAGCGGACCTTTACGAGCAGTACTTC.

For the CDR3, the DNA is TGTGCCAGTAGTACTCGAGGGCTCCGGGGCACTGAAGCTTTCTTT. It encodes CASSTRGLRGTEAFF. The chain joins TRBV19 to TRBJ1-1, with D unresolved. Germline CDR1 and CDR2: LNHDA and SQIVND (reference sequence). The CDR3 runs 15 residues. V lost 4 bases and J lost 4, with 16 bases in between.

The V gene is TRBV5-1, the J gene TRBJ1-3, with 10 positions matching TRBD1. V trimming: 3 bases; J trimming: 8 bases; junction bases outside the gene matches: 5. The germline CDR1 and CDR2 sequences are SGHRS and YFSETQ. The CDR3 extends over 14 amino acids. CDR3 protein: CASSSSGTGDTIYF. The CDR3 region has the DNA TGCGCCAGCAGCTCCTCCGGGACAGGGGACACCATATATTTT.

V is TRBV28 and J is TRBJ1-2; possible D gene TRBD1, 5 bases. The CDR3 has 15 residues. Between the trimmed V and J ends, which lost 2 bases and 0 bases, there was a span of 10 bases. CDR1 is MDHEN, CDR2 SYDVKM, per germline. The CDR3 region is CASSLGGLANYGYTF. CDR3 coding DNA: TGTGCCAGCAGTTTAGGGGGACTAGCTAACTATGGCTACACCTTC.

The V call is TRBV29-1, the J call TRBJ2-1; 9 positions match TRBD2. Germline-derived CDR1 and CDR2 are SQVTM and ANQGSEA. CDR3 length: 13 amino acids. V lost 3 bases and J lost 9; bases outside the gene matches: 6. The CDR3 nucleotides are TGCAGCGTTGACTATAGCGGGAGTGGTGAGCAGTTCTTC. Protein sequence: CSVDYSGSGEQFF.

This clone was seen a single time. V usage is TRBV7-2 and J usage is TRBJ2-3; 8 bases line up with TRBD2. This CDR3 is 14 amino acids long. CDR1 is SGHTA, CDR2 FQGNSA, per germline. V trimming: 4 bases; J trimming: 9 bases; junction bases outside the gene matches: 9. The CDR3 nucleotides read TGTGCCAGCAGCTCCACGGGGGGGCCGGGCACGCAGTATTTT. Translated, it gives CASSSTGGPGTQYF. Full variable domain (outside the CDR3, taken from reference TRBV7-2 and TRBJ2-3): GAGVSQSPSNKVTEKGKDVELRCDPISGHTALYWYRQSLGQGLEFLIYFQGNSAPDKSGLPSDRFSAERTGGSVSTLTIQRTQQEDSAVYLCASSSTGGPGTQYFGPGTRLTVL.

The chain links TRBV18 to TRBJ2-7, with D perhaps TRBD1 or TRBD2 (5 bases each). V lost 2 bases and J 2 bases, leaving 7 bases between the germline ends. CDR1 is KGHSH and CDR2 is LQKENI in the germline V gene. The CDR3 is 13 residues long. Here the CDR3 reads CASSPMGAYEQYF. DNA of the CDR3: TGTGCCAGCTCACCAATGGGGGCCTACGAGCAGTACTTC.

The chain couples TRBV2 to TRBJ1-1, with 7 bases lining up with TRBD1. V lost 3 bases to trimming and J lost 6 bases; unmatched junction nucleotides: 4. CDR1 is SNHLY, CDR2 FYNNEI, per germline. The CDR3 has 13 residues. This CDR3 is CASSDQGVAEAFF. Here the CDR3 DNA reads TGTGCCAGCAGTGATCAGGGGGTGGCTGAAGCTTTCTTT.

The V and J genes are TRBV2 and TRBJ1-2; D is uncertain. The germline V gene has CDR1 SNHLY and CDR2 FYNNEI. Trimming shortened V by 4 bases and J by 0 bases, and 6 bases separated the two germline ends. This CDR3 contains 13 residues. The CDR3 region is CASSGAANYGYTF. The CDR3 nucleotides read TGTGCCAGCAGTGGAGCAGCTAACTATGGCTACACCTTC.

The CDR3 spells CASRRGTTISYEQYF. In DNA, the CDR3 is TGTGCCAGCAGACGCGGGACTACCATCTCCTACGAGCAGTACTTC. The V call is TRBV28, the J call TRBJ2-7; 7 bases map to TRBD2. V lost 6 bases to trimming and J lost 0 bases; unmatched junction nucleotides: 8. This CDR3 region has 15 residues. Looked up from germline, CDR1 is MDHEN and CDR2 is SYDVKM.

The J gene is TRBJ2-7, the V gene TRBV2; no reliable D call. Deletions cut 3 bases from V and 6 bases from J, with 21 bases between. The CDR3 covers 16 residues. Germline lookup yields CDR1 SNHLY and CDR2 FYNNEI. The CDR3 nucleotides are TGTGCCAGCAGTGAGAGTAGCAGGACCGGGCGAGGCGAGCAGTACTTC. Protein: CASSESSRTGRGEQYF. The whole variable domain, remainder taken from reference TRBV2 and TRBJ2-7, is EPEVTQTPSHQVTQMGQEVILRCVPISNHLYFYWYRQILGQKVEFLVSFYNNEISEKSEIFDDQFSVERPDGSNFTLKIRSTKLEDSAMYFCASSESSRTGRGEQYFGPGTRLTVT.

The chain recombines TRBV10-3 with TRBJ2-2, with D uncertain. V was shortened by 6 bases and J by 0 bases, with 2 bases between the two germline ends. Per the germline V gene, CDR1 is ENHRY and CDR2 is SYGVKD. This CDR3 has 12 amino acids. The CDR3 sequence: CAIRTNTGELFF. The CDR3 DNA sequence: TGTGCCATCAGGACGAACACCGGGGAGCTGTTTTTT.

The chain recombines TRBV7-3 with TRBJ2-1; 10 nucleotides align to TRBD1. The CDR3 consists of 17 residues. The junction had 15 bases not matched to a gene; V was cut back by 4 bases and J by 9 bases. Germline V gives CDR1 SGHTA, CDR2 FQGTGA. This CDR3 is CASSSQGGDRGTIEQFF. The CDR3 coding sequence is TGTGCCAGCAGCTCCCAGGGAGGGGACAGGGGTACGATTGAGCAGTTCTTC.

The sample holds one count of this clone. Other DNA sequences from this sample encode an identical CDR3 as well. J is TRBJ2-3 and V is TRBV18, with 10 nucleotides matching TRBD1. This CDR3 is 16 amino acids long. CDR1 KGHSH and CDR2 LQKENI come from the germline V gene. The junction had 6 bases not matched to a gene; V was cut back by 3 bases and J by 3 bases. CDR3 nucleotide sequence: TGTGCCAGCTCACCGACCGGGACAGGGGTTACAGATACGCAGTATTTT. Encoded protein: CASSPTGTGVTDTQYF.

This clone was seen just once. CDR3: CASSMGSISEQYF. As DNA, the CDR3 is TGTGCCAGCAGCATGGGAAGTATAAGCGAGCAGTACTTC. The chain recombines TRBV11-1 with TRBJ2-7, with D hard to call. Germline V gene data show CDR1 as SGHAT and CDR2 as FQDESV (reference sequence). This CDR3 has 13 residues. V was trimmed by 5 bases and J by 6 bases, leaving 14 bases between them.

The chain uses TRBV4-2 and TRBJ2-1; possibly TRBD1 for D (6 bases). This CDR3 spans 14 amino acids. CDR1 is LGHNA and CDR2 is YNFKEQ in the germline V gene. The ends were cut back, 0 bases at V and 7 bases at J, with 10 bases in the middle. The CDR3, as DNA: TGTGCCAGCAGCCAAGATCCGAGGGGGAATGAGCAGTTCTTC. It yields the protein CASSQDPRGNEQFF.

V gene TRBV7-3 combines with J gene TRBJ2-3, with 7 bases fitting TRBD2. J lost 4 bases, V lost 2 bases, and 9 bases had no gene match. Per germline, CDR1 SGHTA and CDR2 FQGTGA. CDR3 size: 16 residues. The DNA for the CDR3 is TGTGCCAGCAGCTTATTCGGGGGAGGGAGCTCAGATACGCAGTATTTT. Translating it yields CASSLFGGGSSDTQYF.

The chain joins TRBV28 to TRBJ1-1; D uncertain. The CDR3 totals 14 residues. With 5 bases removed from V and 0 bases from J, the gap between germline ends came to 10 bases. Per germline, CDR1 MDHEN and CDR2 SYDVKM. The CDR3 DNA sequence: TGTGCCAGCAGTCTGGTCTCCCTGAACACTGAAGCTTTCTTT. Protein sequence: CASSLVSLNTEAFF.

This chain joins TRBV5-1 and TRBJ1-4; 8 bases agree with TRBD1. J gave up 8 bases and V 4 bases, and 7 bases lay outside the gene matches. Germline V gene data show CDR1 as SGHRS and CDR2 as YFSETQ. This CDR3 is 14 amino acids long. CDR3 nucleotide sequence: TGCGCCAGCAGCCGCGGACAGGGCGGGGAAAAACTGTTTTTT. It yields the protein CASSRGQGGEKLFF.

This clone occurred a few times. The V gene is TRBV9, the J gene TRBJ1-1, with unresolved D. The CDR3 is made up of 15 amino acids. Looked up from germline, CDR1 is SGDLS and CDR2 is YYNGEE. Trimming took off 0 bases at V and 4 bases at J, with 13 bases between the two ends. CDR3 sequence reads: CASSVDPGASTEAFF. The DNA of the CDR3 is TGTGCCAGCAGCGTAGATCCGGGTGCGAGCACTGAAGCTTTCTTT.

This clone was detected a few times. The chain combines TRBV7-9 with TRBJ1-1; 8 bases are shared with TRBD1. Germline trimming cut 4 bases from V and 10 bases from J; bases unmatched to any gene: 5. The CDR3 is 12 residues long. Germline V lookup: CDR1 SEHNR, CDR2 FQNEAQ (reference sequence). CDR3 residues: CASSYQQGGAFF. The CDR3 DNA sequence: TGTGCCAGCAGCTACCAACAGGGGGGAGCTTTCTTT.

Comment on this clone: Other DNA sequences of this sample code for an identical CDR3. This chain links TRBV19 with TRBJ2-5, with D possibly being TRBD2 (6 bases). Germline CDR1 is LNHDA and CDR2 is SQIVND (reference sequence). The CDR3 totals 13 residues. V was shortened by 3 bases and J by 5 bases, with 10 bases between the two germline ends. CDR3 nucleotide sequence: TGTGCCAGTAGTATCGCGGGGTCCGAGACCCAGTACTTC. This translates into CASSIAGSETQYF.